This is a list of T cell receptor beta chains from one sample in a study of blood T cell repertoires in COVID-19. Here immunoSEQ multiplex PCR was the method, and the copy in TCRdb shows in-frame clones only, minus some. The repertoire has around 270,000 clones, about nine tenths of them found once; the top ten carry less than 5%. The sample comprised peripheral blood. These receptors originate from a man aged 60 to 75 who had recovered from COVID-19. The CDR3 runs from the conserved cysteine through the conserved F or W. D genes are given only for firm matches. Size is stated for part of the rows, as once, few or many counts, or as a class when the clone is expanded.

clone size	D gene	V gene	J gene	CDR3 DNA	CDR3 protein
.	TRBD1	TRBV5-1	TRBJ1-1	TGCGCCAGCAGCGATAGGACAGGGGGGAGCACTGAAGCTTTCTTT	CASSDRTGGSTEAFF
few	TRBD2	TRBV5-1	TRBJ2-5	TGCGCCAGCAGCTTGGCGGGCGGGGGGGCCAGAGAGACCCAGTACTTC	CASSLAGGGARETQYF
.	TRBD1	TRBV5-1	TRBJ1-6	TGCGCCAGCAGCCTGGACAGGGGGCGAGGTTCACCCCTCCACTTT	CASSLDRGRGSPLHF
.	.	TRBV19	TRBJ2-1	TGTGCCAGTAGTAAGACGGGACACTCCTACAATGAGCAGTTCTTC	CASSKTGHSYNEQFF
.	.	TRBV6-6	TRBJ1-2	TGTGCCAGCAGTCGTTCGAGACAGGAAGGTGGCTACACCTTC	CASSRSRQEGGYTF
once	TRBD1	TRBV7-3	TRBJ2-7	TGTGCCAGCAGCAATCCGGGACAGGGGAGAGAGCAGTACTTC	CASSNPGQGREQYF
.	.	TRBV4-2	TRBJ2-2	TGTGCCAGCAGCCATACGCTTGACTGGACCGGGGAGCTGTTTTTT	CASSHTLDWTGELFF
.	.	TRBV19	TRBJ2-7	TGTGCCAGTAGTGAGTTCCTGGGTCCAGGTGGGGAGCAGTACTTC	CASSEFLGPGGEQYF
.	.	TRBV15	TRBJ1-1	TGTGCCACCAGCAGAGCGCAGGTGAACACTGAAGCTTTCTTT	CATSRAQVNTEAFF
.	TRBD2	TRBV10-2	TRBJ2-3	TGCGCCAGCAGTGGGGGGACTAGCCGCGTAGATACGCAGTATTTT	CASSGGTSRVDTQYF
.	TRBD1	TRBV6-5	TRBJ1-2	TGTGCCAGCAGTTACTCAGGGGGCGCAGGCTACACCTTC	CASSYSGGAGYTF
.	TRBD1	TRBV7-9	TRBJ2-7	TGTGCCAGCAGCTCCACCTTCGACAGGGGGAACTCCTACGAGCAGTACTTC	CASSSTFDRGNSYEQYF
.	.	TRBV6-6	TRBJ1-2	TGTGCCAGCAGTGTCGGTTATGGCTACACCTTC	CASSVGYGYTF
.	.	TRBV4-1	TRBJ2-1	TGCGCCAGCAGCCAAGATCTAAGCGGCGGGGTCCCACCTGAGCAGTTCTTC	CASSQDLSGGVPPEQFF
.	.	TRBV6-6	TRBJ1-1	TGTGCCAGCAGTTACCCCAGGGAGAACACTGAAGCTTTCTTT	CASSYPRENTEAFF
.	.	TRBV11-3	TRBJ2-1	TGTGCCAGCAGCCCGATTAGGAGGGGCAATGAGCAGTTCTTC	CASSPIRRGNEQFF
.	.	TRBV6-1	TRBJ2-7	TGTGCCAGCAGCCCAACGGCGGCCGAGCAGTACTTC	CASSPTAAEQYF
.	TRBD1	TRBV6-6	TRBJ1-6	TGTGCCAGCAGTTACGTAGTTCGACAGGGAGGCTCACCCCTCCACTTT	CASSYVVRQGGSPLHF
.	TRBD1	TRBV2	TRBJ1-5	TGTGCCAGCAGTCCCCGTGGACAGGGGGTCTCAAATCAGCCCCAGCATTTT	CASSPRGQGVSNQPQHF
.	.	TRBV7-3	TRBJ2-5	TGTGCCAGCAGCTTAACCCCGGGAGCCCAAGAGACCCAGTACTTC	CASSLTPGAQETQYF
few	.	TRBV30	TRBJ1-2	TGTGCCTGGAGTGTACCAGGGCTGGTGAGAGGCTACACCTTC	CAWSVPGLVRGYTF
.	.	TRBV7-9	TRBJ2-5	TGTGCCAGCAGCTTAGCCGGGTACCAAGAGACCCAGTACTTC	CASSLAGYQETQYF
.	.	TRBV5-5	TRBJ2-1	TGTGCCAGCAGCTTGTGGCAGGGAAAAAATGAGCAGTTCTTC	CASSLWQGKNEQFF
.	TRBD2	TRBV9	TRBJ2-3	TGTGCCAGCAGCGAAATTAATAGCGGGGGCACAGATACGCAGTATTTT	CASSEINSGGTDTQYF
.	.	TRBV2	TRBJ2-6	TGTGCCAGCAGTGAAAAGGAGTCTGGGGCCAACGTCCTGACTTTC	CASSEKESGANVLTF
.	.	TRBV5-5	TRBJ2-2	TGTGCCAGCAGCTGGTTCCCAGGCACCACTACCGGGGAGCTGTTTTTT	CASSWFPGTTTGELFF
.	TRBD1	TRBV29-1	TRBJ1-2	TGCAGCGTTGGACCCTACGACTACAGGGGTCTTAACTATGGCTACACCTTC	CSVGPYDYRGLNYGYTF
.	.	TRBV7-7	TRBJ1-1	TGTGCTAGCAGGCGGGGACCGCCGGGGGGGGCTTTCTTT	CASRRGPPGGAFF
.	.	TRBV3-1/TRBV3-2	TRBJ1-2	TGTGCCAGCAGCCAATCGCGCTTCTATGGCTACACCTTC	CASSQSRFYGYTF